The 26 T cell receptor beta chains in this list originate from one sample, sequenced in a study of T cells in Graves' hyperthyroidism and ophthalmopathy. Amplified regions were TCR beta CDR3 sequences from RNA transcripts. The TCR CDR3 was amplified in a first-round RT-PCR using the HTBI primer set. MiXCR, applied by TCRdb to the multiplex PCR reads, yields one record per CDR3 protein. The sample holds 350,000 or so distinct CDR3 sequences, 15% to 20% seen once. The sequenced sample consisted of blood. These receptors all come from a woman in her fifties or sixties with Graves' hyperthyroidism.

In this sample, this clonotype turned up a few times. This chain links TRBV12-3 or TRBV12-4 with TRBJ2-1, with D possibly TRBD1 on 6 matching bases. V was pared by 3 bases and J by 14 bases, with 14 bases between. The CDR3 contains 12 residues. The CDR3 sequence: CASSLGAGEKFF. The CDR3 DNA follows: TGTGCCAGCAGTTTGGGGGCAGGGGAGAAGTTCTTC.

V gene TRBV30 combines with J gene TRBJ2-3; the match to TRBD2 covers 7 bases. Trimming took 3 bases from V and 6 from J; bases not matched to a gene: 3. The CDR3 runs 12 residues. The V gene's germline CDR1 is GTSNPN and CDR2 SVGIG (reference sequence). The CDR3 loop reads CAWSFGGDTQYF. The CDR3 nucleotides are TGTGCCTGGAGCTTCGGGGGGGATACGCAGTATTTT.

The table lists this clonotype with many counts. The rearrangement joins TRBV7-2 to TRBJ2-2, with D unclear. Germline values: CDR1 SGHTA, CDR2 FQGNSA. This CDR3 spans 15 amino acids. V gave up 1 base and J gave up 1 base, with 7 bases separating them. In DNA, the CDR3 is TGTGCCAGCAGCTTAGGGTCAGGGAACACCGGGGAGCTGTTTTTT. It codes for CASSLGSGNTGELFF.

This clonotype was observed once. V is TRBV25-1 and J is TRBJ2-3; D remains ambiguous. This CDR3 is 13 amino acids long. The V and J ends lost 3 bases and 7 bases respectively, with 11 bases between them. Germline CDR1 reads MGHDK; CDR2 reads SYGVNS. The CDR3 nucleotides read TGTGCCAGCAGTGACCCTGTGGTTTATACGCAGTATTTT. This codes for CASSDPVVYTQYF.

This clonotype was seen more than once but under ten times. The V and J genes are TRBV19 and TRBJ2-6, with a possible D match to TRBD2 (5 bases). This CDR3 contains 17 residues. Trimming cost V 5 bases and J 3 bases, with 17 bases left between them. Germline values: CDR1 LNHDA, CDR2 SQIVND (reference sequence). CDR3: CASSLPTSRGGANVLTF. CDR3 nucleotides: TGTGCCAGTAGTCTCCCCACCTCCCGGGGTGGGGCCAACGTCCTGACTTTC.

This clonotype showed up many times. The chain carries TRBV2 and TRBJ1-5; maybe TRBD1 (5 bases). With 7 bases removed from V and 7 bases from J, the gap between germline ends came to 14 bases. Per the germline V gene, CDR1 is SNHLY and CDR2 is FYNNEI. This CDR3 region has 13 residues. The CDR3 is CASTAEWGQPQHF. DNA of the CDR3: TGTGCCAGCACCGCCGAATGGGGCCAGCCCCAGCATTTT.

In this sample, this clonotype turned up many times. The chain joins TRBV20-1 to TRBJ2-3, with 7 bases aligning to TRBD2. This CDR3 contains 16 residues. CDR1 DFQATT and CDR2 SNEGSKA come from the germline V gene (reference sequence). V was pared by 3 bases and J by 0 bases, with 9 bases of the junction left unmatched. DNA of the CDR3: TGCAGTGCTAGCGGGGCGGGGGAGACCAGCACAGATACGCAGTATTTT. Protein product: CSASGAGETSTDTQYF.

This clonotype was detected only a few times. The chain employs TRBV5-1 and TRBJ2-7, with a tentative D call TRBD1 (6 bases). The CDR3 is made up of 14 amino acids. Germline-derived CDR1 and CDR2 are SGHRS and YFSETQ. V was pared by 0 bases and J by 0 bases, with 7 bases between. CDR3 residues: CASSLVGASYEQYF. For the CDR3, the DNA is TGCGCCAGCAGCTTGGTGGGGGCCTCCTACGAGCAGTACTTC.

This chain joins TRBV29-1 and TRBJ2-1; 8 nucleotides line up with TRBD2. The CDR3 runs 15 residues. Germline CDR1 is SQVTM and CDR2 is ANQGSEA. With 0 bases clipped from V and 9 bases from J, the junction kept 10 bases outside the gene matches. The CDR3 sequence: CSVEDEAGRGGEQFF. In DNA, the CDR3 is TGCAGCGTTGAAGATGAGGCGGGCCGGGGGGGTGAGCAGTTCTTC.

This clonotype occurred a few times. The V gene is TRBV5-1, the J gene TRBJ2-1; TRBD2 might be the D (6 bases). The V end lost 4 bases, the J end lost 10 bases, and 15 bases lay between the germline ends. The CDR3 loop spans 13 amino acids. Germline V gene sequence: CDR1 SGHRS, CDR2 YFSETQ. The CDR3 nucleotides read TGCGCCAGCAGCCCTTCGATACGGGAGGAGCAGTTCTTC. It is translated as CASSPSIREEQFF.

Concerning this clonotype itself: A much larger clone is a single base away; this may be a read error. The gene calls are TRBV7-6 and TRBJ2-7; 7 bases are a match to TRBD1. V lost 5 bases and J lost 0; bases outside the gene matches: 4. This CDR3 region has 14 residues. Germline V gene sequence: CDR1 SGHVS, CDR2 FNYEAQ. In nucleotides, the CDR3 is TGTGCCAGCAGCATGGACAGGAGCTCCTACGAGCAGTACGTC. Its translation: CASSMDRSSYEQYV.

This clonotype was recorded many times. The CDR3 loop reads CASSSQISGNTIYF. As DNA, the CDR3 is TGTGCCAGCAGTTCACAGATCTCTGGAAACACCATATATTTT. The genes are TRBV12-3 or TRBV12-4 and TRBJ1-3; D remains unclear. Trimming pared 4 bases from V and 0 bases from J, leaving 7 bases between. The CDR3 spans 14 residues.

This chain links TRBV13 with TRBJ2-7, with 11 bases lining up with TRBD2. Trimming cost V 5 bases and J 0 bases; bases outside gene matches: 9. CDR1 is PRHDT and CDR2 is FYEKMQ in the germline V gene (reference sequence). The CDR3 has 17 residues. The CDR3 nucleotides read TGTGCCAGCAGCCTCCGGACTAGCGGGTTGAGCTCCTACGAGCAGTACGTC. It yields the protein CASSLRTSGLSSYEQYV.

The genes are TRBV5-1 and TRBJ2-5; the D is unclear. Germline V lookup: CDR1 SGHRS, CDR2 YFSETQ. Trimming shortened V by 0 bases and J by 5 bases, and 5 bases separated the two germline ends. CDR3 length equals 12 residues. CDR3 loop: CASSLALETQYF. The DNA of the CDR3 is TGCGCCAGCAGCTTGGCTCTGGAGACCCAGTACTTC.

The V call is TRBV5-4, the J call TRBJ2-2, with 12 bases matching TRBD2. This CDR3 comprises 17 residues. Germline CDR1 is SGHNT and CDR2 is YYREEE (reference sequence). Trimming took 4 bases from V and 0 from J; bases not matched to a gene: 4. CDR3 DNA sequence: TGTGCCAGCAGCCCGGGACTAGCGGGCACGAACACCGGGGAGCTGTTTTTT. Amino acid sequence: CASSPGLAGTNTGELFF.

This CDR3 is CSGRDKGEKLFF. CDR3 DNA sequence: TGCAGCGGCCGGGACAAAGGGGAAAAACTGTTTTTT. This chain joins TRBV29-1 and TRBJ1-4; D possibly corresponds to TRBD1 (6 bases). This CDR3 comprises 12 residues. V lost 7 bases to trimming and J lost 8 bases, with 14 bases between them. Germline assignment: CDR1 SQVTM and CDR2 ANQGSEA. Filled out from reference TRBV29-1 and TRBJ1-4, the complete variable domain reads SAVISQKPSRDICQRGTSLTIQCQVDSQVTMMFWYRQQPGQSLTLIATANQGSEATYESGFVIDKFPISRPNLTFSTLTVSNMSPEDSSIYLCSGRDKGEKLFFGSGTQLSVL.

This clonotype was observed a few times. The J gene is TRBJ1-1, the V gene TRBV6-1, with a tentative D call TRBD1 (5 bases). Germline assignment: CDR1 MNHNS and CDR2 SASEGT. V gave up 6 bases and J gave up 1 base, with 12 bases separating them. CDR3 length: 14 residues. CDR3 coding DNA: TGTGCCAGCAGACCGGACGGGACGAACACTGAAGCTTTCTTT. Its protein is CASRPDGTNTEAFF.

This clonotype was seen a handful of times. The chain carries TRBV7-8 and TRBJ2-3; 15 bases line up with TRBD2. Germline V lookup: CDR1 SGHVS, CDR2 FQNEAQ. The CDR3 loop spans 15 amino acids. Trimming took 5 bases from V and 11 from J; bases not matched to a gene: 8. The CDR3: CASSPGTSGGPWQYF. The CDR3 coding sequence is TGTGCCAGCAGCCCAGGGACTAGCGGGGGGCCGTGGCAGTATTTT.

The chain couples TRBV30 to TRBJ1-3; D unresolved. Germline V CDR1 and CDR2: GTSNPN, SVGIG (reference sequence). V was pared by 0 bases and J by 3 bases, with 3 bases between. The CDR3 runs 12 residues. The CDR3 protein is CAWSVGGNTIYF. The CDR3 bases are TGTGCCTGGAGTGTTGGTGGAAACACCATATATTTT. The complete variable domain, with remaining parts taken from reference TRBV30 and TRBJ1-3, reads SQTIHQWPATLVQPVGSPLSLECTVEGTSNPNLYWYRQAAGRGLQLLFYSVGIGQISSEVPQNLSASRPQDRQFILSSKKLLLSDSGFYLCAWSVGGNTIYFGEGSWLTVV.

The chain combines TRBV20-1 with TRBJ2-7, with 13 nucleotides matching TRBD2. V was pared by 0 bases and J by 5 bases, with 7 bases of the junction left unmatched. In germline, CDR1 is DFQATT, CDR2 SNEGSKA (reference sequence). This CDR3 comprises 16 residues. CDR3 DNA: TGCAGTGCTAGAGATCTCGCAACTAGCGGGAGGGACGAGCAGTACTTC. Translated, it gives CSARDLATSGRDEQYF.

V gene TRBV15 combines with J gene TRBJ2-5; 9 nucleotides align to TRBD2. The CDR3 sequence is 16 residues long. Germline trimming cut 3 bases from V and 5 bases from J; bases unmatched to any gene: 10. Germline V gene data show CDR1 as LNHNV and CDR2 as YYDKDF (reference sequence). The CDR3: CATSRGDITSGETQYF. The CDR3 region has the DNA TGTGCCACCAGCAGGGGGGACATAACTAGCGGGGAGACCCAGTACTTC. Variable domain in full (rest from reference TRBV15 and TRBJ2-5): DAMVIQNPRYQVTQFGKPVTLSCSQTLNHNVMYWYQQKSSQAPKLLFHYYDKDFNNEADTPDNFQSRRPNTSFCFLDIRSPGLGDTAMYLCATSRGDITSGETQYFGPGTRLLVL.

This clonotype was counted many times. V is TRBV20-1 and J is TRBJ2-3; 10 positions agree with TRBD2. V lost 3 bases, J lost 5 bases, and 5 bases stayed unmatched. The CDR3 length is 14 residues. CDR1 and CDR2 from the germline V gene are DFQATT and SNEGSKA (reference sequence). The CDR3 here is CSASDSGREDTQYF. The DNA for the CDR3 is TGCAGTGCTAGTGACAGCGGGAGGGAAGATACGCAGTATTTT.

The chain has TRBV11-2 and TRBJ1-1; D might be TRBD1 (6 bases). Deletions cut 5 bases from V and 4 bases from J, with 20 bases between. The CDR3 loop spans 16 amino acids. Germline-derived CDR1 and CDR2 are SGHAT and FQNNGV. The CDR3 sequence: CASSPHRGTTGTEAFF. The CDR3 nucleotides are TGTGCCAGCAGCCCCCATAGGGGGACGACCGGCACTGAAGCTTTCTTT.

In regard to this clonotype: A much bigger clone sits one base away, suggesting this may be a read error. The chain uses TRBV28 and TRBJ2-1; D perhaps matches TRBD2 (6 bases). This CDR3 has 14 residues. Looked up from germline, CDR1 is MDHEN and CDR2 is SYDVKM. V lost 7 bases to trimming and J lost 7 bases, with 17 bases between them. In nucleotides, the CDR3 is TGTGCCAGCACCATTCCAGGGACTGGGAATGAGCAGTTCTTC. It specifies CASTIPGTGNEQFF.

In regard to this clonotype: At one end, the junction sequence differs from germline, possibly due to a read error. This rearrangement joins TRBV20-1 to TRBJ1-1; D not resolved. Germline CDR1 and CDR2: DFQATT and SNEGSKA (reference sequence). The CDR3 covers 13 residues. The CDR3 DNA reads TGCCAAGGGTCGGCGACTCCTCAGGCTGAAGCTTCCTTT. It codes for CQGSATPQAEASF.

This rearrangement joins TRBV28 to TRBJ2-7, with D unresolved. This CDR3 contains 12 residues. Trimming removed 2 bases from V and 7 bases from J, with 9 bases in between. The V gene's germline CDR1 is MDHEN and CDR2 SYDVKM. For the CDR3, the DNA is TGTGCCAGCAGTTTAACAGCGAGAGAGCAGTACTTC. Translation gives CASSLTAREQYF.